The rows below give T cell receptor beta chains drawn from one sample of a study of CD8 T cells in ankylosing spondylitis. TCRdb re-called the 5' RACE reads with MiXCR, one entry per CDR3 protein. In the table there are 250,000 to 400,000 distinct CDR3 sequences, approximately 10% of which are singletons. The source material was blood, either unsorted or a sorted T cell fraction (not recorded which). Receptors originate from a female donor with ankylosing spondylitis or in good health (not recorded which). Both conserved end residues are part of each CDR3. The order of the fields is J gene, V gene, CDR3 protein.

TRBJ1-5 | TRBV20-1 | CCARGGTVRENNQPQHF
TRBJ2-7 | TRBV5-1 | CASSSGQPSYEQYF
TRBJ2-5 | TRBV20-1 | CSASWQGQETQYF
TRBJ1-1 | TRBV5-1 | CASSWDSAVNTEAFF
TRBJ1-1 | TRBV20-1 | CSARGTAMNTEAFF
TRBJ2-7 | TRBV12-3/TRBV12-4 | CASSSDRGSISYEQYF
TRBJ1-3 | TRBV3-1 | CASSVTGAGNTIYF
TRBJ2-7 | TRBV5-1 | CASSLYREGEQYF
TRBJ1-5 | TRBV7-2 | CASSFIREDQPQHF
TRBJ2-1 | TRBV15 | CATRDYNEQFF
TRBJ1-2 | TRBV7-2 | CASSMRTGELVSYTF
TRBJ2-7 | TRBV20-1 | CSAREGRDGDEQYF
TRBJ2-1 | TRBV12-3/TRBV12-4 | CAVGASGSRSSYNEQFF
TRBJ2-2 | TRBV9 | CASSVDPLGAGELFF
TRBJ1-2 | TRBV3-1 | CASSHLRQAGYTF
TRBJ2-7 | TRBV3-1 | CASSQGVEHAFPRPYEQYF
TRBJ2-1 | TRBV2 | CASSEATGWNNEQFF
TRBJ2-5 | TRBV5-6 | CASSPIETESETQYF
TRBJ1-1 | TRBV7-3 | CARSDMNTEAFF
TRBJ2-7 | TRBV7-2 | CASRGTGVPYEQYF
TRBJ1-5 | TRBV5-1 | CASSLTGYYEPQHF
TRBJ1-1 | TRBV7-9 | CASSLEAAGEAFF
TRBJ2-3 | TRBV9 | CASSAGLAPYTDTQYF
TRBJ2-1 | TRBV20-1 | CSARRQSSYNEQFF
TRBJ2-3 | TRBV10-3 | CAISETGTDTQYF
TRBJ2-3 | TRBV5-5 | CASSLRAASGEDTQYF
TRBJ2-1 | TRBV7-9 | CASSFIPDNEQFF
TRBJ2-7 | TRBV18 | CASSPQSGTANEQYF
TRBJ1-2 | TRBV7-2 | CASSLAGGIGYTF
TRBJ2-5 | TRBV7-8 | CASSLRRQGDGDQYF
TRBJ2-6 | TRBV11-2 | CASSSPPGTFSGANVLTF
TRBJ1-4 | TRBV12-3/TRBV12-4 | CASSNTGPNEKLFF
TRBJ2-3 | TRBV20-1 | CSAPPGGRMDTQYF
TRBJ2-5 | TRBV20-1 | CSAKGLARETQYF
TRBJ2-3 | TRBV7-9 | CASSWEGGITDTQYF
TRBJ2-1 | TRBV5-6 | CASSSRGLYLVNNEQFF
TRBJ1-5 | TRBV20-1 | CSASPRGADQPQHF
TRBJ1-2 | TRBV4-1 | CASSQGYRGGYGYTF
TRBJ1-2 | TRBV5-1 | CASSLDRGGSNGYTF
TRBJ2-1 | TRBV20-1 | CSARDPPFNEQFF
TRBJ1-4 | TRBV5-1 | CASSRQGTTNEKLFF
TRBJ1-2 | TRBV12-3/TRBV12-4 | CASSIRVRYGYTF
TRBJ1-2 | TRBV28 | CASSSGIYGYTF
TRBJ2-1 | TRBV5-1 | CASSLAGLGGNEQFF
TRBJ2-5 | TRBV5-1 | CASSISEETQYF
TRBJ1-2 | TRBV24-1 | CATSENRELGGYTF
TRBJ2-7 | TRBV5-5 | CASSLGHLPATYEQYF
TRBJ1-5 | TRBV28 | CASSGGPNQPQHF
TRBJ2-7 | TRBV20-1 | CSDPRKAGVPYEQYF
TRBJ1-5 | TRBV6-1 | CASIPQGIPNQPQHF
TRBJ2-3 | TRBV12-3/TRBV12-4 | CASSPSYGDTQYF
TRBJ2-1 | TRBV5-1 | CASSLPRNEQFF
TRBJ1-4 | TRBV5-1 | CASSLSTESRNEKLFF
TRBJ2-4 | TRBV9 | CASSVVGGDIQYF
TRBJ1-5 | TRBV28 | CASKDSNQPQHF
TRBJ1-2 | TRBV20-1 | CSAYLPEVYGYTF
TRBJ2-3 | TRBV30 | CACHRGYGTDTQYF